Below, 15 T cell receptor beta chains from the same sample are listed, as sequenced in a study of blood T cell repertoires in COVID-19 (dated by TCRdb to between 2020 and 2021). Libraries came from the immunoSEQ multiplex PCR assay. Not all clones reach the TCRdb copy of this immuneACCESS table, which keeps in-frame sequences only. Checked studies attribute under half of the gap to unresolved V genes and leave the rest unexplained. Counted in this sample were approximately 150,000 clones; about 88% of them appeared once. The ten top clones hold 0.85% to 1.2% of the sample. Source material: peripheral blood. These receptors originate from a man aged 40-49 years with acute or convalescent COVID-19.

CDR3 sequence reads: CAWRGGAGSTEAFF. CDR3 nucleotide sequence: TGTGCCTGGAGGGGGGGGGCAGGAAGCACTGAAGCTTTCTTT. The chain employs TRBV30 and TRBJ1-1; tentative D call: TRBD1 (6 bases). V lost 3 bases to trimming and J lost 4 bases, with 15 bases between them. Per germline, CDR1 GTSNPN and CDR2 SVGIG (reference sequence). This CDR3 is 14 amino acids long.

This clone was observed a single time. J is TRBJ1-2 and V is TRBV25-1; no reliable D call. CDR3 length: 11 residues. In germline, CDR1 is MGHDK, CDR2 SYGVNS. The ends were cut back, 3 bases at V and 7 bases at J, with 6 bases in the middle. The CDR3 protein is CASSEGGGYTF. The CDR3 DNA reads as TGTGCCAGCAGTGAGGGAGGTGGCTACACCTTC.

The chain has TRBV12-3 or TRBV12-4 and TRBJ2-7; D may be TRBD1 (6 bases). V was shortened by 5 bases and J by 3 bases, with 8 bases between the two germline ends. The CDR3 spans 12 residues. In nucleotides, the CDR3 is TGTGCCAGCAGTCAGGGGTACTACGAGCAGTACTTC. Protein sequence: CASSQGYYEQYF.

J is TRBJ2-1 and V is TRBV11-2, with 8 nucleotides matching TRBD1. CDR1 and CDR2 (germline): SGHAT, FQNNGV. This CDR3 contains 15 residues. V trimming: 7 bases; J trimming: 3 bases; junction bases outside the gene matches: 8. The CDR3 coding sequence is TGTGCCAGCATCCCACGGACAGGGAGCTACAATGAGCAGTTCTTC. Encoded protein: CASIPRTGSYNEQFF. The variable domain in full, completed from reference TRBV11-2 and TRBJ2-1, reads EAGVAQSPRYKIIEKRQSVAFWCNPISGHATLYWYQQILGQGPKLLIQFQNNGVVDDSQLPKDRFSAERLKGVDSTLKIQPAKLEDSAVYLCASIPRTGSYNEQFFGPGTRLTVL.

This chain connects TRBV25-1 to TRBJ1-5; the D gene is possibly TRBD1 (6 bases). The germline V gene has CDR1 MGHDK and CDR2 SYGVNS. Trimming removed 7 bases at V and 0 bases at J, with 19 bases between. There are 17 residues in the CDR3. For the CDR3, the DNA is TGTGCCAGCAAATTATATTGGACAGACCCTAGCAATCAGCCCCAGCATTTT. This codes for CASKLYWTDPSNQPQHF.

V usage is TRBV20-1 and J usage is TRBJ1-2; D may be TRBD1 (6 bases). Trimming shortened V by 7 bases and J by 14 bases, and 20 bases separated the two germline ends. Germline values: CDR1 DFQATT, CDR2 SNEGSKA (reference sequence). This CDR3 is built from 11 residues. CDR3 amino acids: CSVKGESQKTF. Written as DNA, the CDR3 is TGCAGTGTGAAGGGGGAGTCTCAGAAGACCTTC.

This chain uses TRBV27 with TRBJ2-4, with no clear D. The CDR3 covers 15 residues. The germline CDR1 and CDR2 sequences are MNHEY and SMNVEV (reference sequence). Trimming took off 6 bases at V and 3 bases at J, with 15 bases between the two ends. The CDR3 loop is CASRRVRPNKNIQYF. CDR3 bases: TGTGCCAGCAGACGTGTTCGCCCTAACAAAAACATTCAGTACTTC.

The chain employs TRBV7-2 and TRBJ1-6; TRBD1 agrees at 9 bases. After removal of 5 bases from V and 0 bases from J, the junction contained 5 bases not matched to a gene. This CDR3 contains 17 residues. The germline CDR1 and CDR2 sequences are SGHTA and FQGNSA. DNA for the CDR3: TGTGCCAGCAGCCTCGGACAGGGGAACTCCTATAATTCACCCCTCCACTTT. Its translation: CASSLGQGNSYNSPLHF.

The rearrangement uses TRBV2 and TRBJ1-2; tentatively, D is TRBD1 (5 bases). CDR3 length: 16 amino acids. Trimming cost V 4 bases and J 1 base, with 16 bases left between them. Looked up from germline, CDR1 is SNHLY and CDR2 is FYNNEI. The CDR3 protein is CASSGEGRLRNYGYTF. CDR3 in DNA: TGTGCCAGCAGTGGGGAGGGGCGGCTCCGTAACTATGGCTACACCTTC.

The chain carries TRBV5-4 and TRBJ2-3, with D perhaps TRBD2 (6 bases). The CDR3 has 14 amino acids. Trimming removed 0 bases at V and 1 base at J, with 6 bases between. Per germline, CDR1 SGHNT and CDR2 YYREEE (reference sequence). The chain's CDR3 is CASSLGGGTDTQYF. For the CDR3, the DNA is TGTGCCAGCAGCTTGGGGGGGGGCACAGATACGCAGTATTTT.

J is TRBJ2-2 and V is TRBV7-2; 11 bases line up with TRBD2. CDR3 length equals 17 residues. The V and J ends lost 5 bases and 5 bases, in that order; junction bases with no gene match: 10. Germline V lookup: CDR1 SGHTA, CDR2 FQGNSA. The CDR3 loop is CASSPFTSGGGTGELFF. CDR3 nucleotides: TGTGCCAGCAGCCCCTTCACTAGCGGGGGTGGGACCGGGGAGCTGTTTTTT. Together with reference TRBV7-2 and TRBJ2-2, the CDR3 gives the full variable domain: GAGVSQSPSNKVTEKGKDVELRCDPISGHTALYWYRQSLGQGLEFLIYFQGNSAPDKSGLPSDRFSAERTGGSVSTLTIQRTQQEDSAVYLCASSPFTSGGGTGELFFGEGSRLTVL.

V and J are TRBV5-6 and TRBJ1-2; D is uncertain. Germline V gives CDR1 SGHDT, CDR2 YYEEEE. V lost 0 bases to trimming and J lost 8 bases, with 8 bases between them. The CDR3 has 12 amino acids. The CDR3 DNA reads TGTGCCAGCAGCTTGGTTTCTTTAGGCTACACCTTC. Translating gives CASSLVSLGYTF.

The chain links TRBV5-4 to TRBJ2-5; D possibly corresponds to TRBD2 (5 bases). V was shortened by 5 bases and J by 4 bases, with 21 bases between the two germline ends. The CDR3 totals 16 residues. Per the germline V gene, CDR1 is SGHNT and CDR2 is YYREEE (reference sequence). CDR3 sequence (DNA): TGTGCCAGCAGAGATCCCGGGGTTGTGTCGGGAGAGACCCAGTACTTC. Residues: CASRDPGVVSGETQYF. The full variable domain, rest sourced from reference TRBV5-4 and TRBJ2-5, is ETGVTQSPTHLIKTRGQQVTLRCSSQSGHNTVSWYQQALGQGPQFIFQYYREEENGRGNFPPRFSGLQFPNYSSELNVNALELDDSALYLCASRDPGVVSGETQYFGPGTRLLVL.

The chain combines TRBV6-5 with TRBJ1-1; D gene unclear. V lost 2 bases to trimming and J lost 7 bases, with 8 bases between them. Germline V lookup: CDR1 MNHEY, CDR2 SVGAGI. The CDR3 spans 12 residues. The CDR3 region has the DNA TGTGCCAGCAGTTACACGAGTGGTGAAGCTTTCTTT. It specifies CASSYTSGEAFF.

The chain links TRBV7-2 to TRBJ1-4; D unclear. This CDR3 comprises 13 residues. Germline V gives CDR1 SGHTA, CDR2 FQGNSA. With 0 bases removed from V and 4 bases from J, the gap between germline ends came to 3 bases. The CDR3 spells CASSLARNEKLFF. As DNA, the CDR3 is TGTGCCAGCAGCTTAGCCCGTAATGAAAAACTGTTTTTT.